These 8 T cell receptor beta chains share one sample of origin, sequenced in a study of blood T cell repertoires in COVID-19. Here immunoSEQ multiplex PCR was the method, and the copy in TCRdb shows in-frame clones only, minus some. The data show a few hundred thousand clones, approximately 87% seen once. The sample consisted of PBMCs or T cells enriched from blood (not recorded which). These receptors all stem from a woman aged 40 to 50 who had recovered from COVID-19.

This sequence joins TRBV6-5 and TRBJ2-7; D not resolved. V lost 10 bases and J 7 bases, leaving 14 bases between the germline ends. The CDR3 extends over 11 amino acids. Germline values: CDR1 MNHEY, CDR2 SVGAGI. The CDR3 sequence: CAIRPGGEQYF. CDR3 sequence (DNA): TGTGCCATCCGCCCGGGTGGGGAGCAGTACTTC.

This clone was seen just once. The chain is built from TRBV11-3 and TRBJ1-2, with D maybe TRBD1 (5 bases). The V end lost 5 bases, the J end lost 0 bases, and 25 bases lay between the germline ends. From germline, CDR1 is SGHNT and CDR2 YENEEA. The CDR3 contains 19 residues. The CDR3 region has the DNA TGTGCCAGCAGCCCGGGGATTCTCGCAGGGAGGGAGGCTAACTATGGCTACACCTTC. This translates into CASSPGILAGREANYGYTF.

V usage is TRBV7-9 and J usage is TRBJ1-4; 8 positions match TRBD1. In germline, CDR1 is SEHNR, CDR2 FQNEAQ (reference sequence). J was trimmed by 1 base and V by 6 bases; bases with no gene match: 7. The CDR3 contains 16 residues. Written as DNA, the CDR3 is TGTGCCAGCAGGAGGTCAGGGGGCGTAACTAATGAAAAACTGTTTTTT. Translated: CASRRSGGVTNEKLFF.

The gene calls are TRBV4-1 and TRBJ1-2; TRBD1 agrees at 7 bases. CDR1 is MGHRA and CDR2 is YSYEKL in the germline V gene. The CDR3 spans 13 residues. V lost 2 bases to trimming and J lost 10 bases; unmatched junction nucleotides: 7. This CDR3 is CASSQRSEGAYTF. The CDR3, as DNA: TGCGCCAGCAGCCAAAGGTCGGAGGGGGCCTACACCTTC.

V gene TRBV30 combines with J gene TRBJ1-6; 7 nucleotides match TRBD1. The germline V gene encodes CDR1 GTSNPN and CDR2 SVGIG (reference sequence). Trimming cost V 1 base and J 5 bases; bases outside gene matches: 17. This CDR3 is 19 amino acids long. The CDR3 DNA reads as TGTGCCTGGAGTGCAGGGGGAACGAAGGGGGCGACCCATAATTCACCCCTCCACTTT. Its protein is CAWSAGGTKGATHNSPLHF.

The genes are TRBV2 and TRBJ2-5; 8 bases are shared with TRBD1. The CDR3 has 15 residues. J lost 5 bases, V lost 6 bases, and 11 bases had no gene match. The germline V gene encodes CDR1 SNHLY and CDR2 FYNNEI. The CDR3 spells CASRPETGAFETQYF. Here the CDR3 DNA reads TGTGCCAGCAGACCCGAGACAGGGGCATTCGAGACCCAGTACTTC.

The chain uses TRBV6-1 and TRBJ1-2; TRBD1 is a possible D gene (6 bases). Trimming pared 4 bases from V and 8 bases from J, leaving 32 bases between. CDR1 is MNHNS, CDR2 SASEGT, per germline. This CDR3 has 19 residues. The CDR3 region has the DNA TGTGCCAGCAGTGCCGCCACTGGATCAGCGGCAGGCTTCAGGGGAGGCTACACCTTC. It encodes CASSAATGSAAGFRGGYTF.

The rearrangement joins TRBV18 to TRBJ1-5; D is unresolved. Trimming stripped 6 bases from V and 2 bases from J, with 14 bases between. CDR3 size: 15 residues. Germline V CDR1 and CDR2: KGHSH, LQKENI. CDR3 in DNA: TGTGCCAGCTCCCCCACGGGAGGTGGCAATCAGCCCCAGCATTTT. This sequence encodes CASSPTGGGNQPQHF.